This T cell receptor (beta chain) is drawn from a study of blood T cell repertoires in COVID-19. About the research overall: Samples came from the United States, Italy and Spain, spanning acute and convalescent COVID-19. The cDNA or gDNA used as material had been derived from T cells, B-cell-depleted T cells, or PBMCs.

The CDR3 is 16 amino acids. Germline CDR1 and CDR2: SGDLS and YYNGEE. V was cut by 0 bases and J by 2 bases, with 9 bases left in between. In the case of this clone: This CDR3 is also generated by other DNA sequences in the sample.

As originally analysed: From reference gene primer amplification, estimates of nucleated cell counts were derived. The assay was immunoSEQ multiplex PCR, and TCRdb's table has in-frame clones only and misses some. The DNA was the basis for D and trimming; V, J and clone size are from that table. Seen here are 130,000 to 150,000 clones, around 83% observed once, and the top ten hold approximately 3%. The receptor's source is a woman over 75 with acute or convalescent COVID-19. The sequenced sample was peripheral blood. The chain uses TRBV9 and TRBJ2-6; D is perhaps TRBD2 (6 bases). The CDR3 region is CASSVDGGAGANVLTF. CDR3 nucleotide sequence: TGTGCCAGCAGCGTAGACGGAGGGGCTGGGGCCAACGTCCTGACTTTC.